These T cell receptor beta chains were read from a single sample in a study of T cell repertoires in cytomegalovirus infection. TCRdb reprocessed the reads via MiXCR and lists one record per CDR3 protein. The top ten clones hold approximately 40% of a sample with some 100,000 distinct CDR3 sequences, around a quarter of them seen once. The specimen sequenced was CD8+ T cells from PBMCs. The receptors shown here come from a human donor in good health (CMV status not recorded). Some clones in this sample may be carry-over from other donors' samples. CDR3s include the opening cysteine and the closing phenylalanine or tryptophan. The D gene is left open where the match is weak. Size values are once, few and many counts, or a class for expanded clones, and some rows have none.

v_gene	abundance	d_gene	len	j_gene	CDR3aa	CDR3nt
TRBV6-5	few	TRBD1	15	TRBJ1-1	CASSITGGVNTEAFF	TGTGCCAGCAGTATCACAGGGGGAGTGAACACTGAAGCTTTCTTT
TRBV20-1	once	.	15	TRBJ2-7	CSANSEAGMSYEQYF	TGCAGTGCTAACTCCGAGGCAGGGATGTCCTACGAGCAGTACTTC
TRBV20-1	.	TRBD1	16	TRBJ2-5	CSAPRTLKTGEETQYF	TGCAGTGCGCCGAGAACATTAAAGACAGGGGAAGAGACCCAGTACTTC
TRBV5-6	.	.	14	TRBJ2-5	CASSHDSRGETQYF	TGTGCCAGCAGCCACGACAGTCGAGGGGAGACCCAGTACTTC
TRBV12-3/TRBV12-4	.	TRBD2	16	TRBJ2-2	CASSLAGVVNTGVLFF	TGTGCCAGCAGTTTGGCGGGAGTGGTGAACACCGGGGTGCTGTTTTTT
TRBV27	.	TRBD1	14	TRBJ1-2	CASSPDRASYGYTF	TGTGCCAGCAGTCCGGACAGGGCCAGCTATGGCTACACCTTC
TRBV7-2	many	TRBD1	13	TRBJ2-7	CASSLGGQGWQYF	TGTGCCAGCAGCTTAGGGGGACAGGGTTGGCAGTACTTC
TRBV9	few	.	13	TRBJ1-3	CASKGGIGNTIYF	TGTGCCAGCAAAGGAGGGATCGGAAACACCATATATTTT
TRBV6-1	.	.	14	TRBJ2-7	CASSYGEDSYEQYF	TGTGCCAGCAGTTACGGTGAGGACAGCTACGAGCAGTACTTC
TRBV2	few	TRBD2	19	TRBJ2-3	CASSERRLAGVGGTDTQYF	TGTGCCAGCAGTGAAAGGCGGCTAGCGGGAGTTGGTGGTACAGATACGCAGTATTTT
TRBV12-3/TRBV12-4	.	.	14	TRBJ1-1	CASSLRGLNTEAFF	TGTGCCAGCAGCCTTCGAGGGCTGAACACTGAAGCTTTCTTT
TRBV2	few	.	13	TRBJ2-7	CASSEADSYEQYF	TGTGCCAGCAGTGAAGCGGACTCGTACGAGCAGTACTTC
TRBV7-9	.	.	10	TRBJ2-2	CASSLLELFF	TGTGCCAGCAGCTTACTGGAGCTGTTTTTT
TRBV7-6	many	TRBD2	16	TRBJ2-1	CASSLAGAGGPNEQFF	TGTGCCAGCAGCTTAGCGGGGGCGGGGGGGCCCAATGAGCAGTTCTTC
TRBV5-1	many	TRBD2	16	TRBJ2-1	CASSLERGGYYNEQFF	TGCGCCAGCAGCTTGGAGCGGGGGGGTTACTACAATGAGCAGTTCTTC
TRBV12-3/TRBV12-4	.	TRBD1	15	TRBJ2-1	CASSSGTGGMDEQFF	TGTGCCAGCAGTTCAGGGACAGGGGGCATGGATGAGCAGTTCTTC
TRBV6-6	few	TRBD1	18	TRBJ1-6	CASSYHRQGSRYNSPLHF	TGTGCCAGCAGTTACCATAGACAGGGATCGCGGTATAATTCACCCCTCCACTTT
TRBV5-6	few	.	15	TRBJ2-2	CASSPDTTNTGELFF	TGTGCCAGCAGCCCGGACACCACGAACACCGGGGAGCTGTTTTTT
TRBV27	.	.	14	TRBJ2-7	CASSPRTASYEQYF	TGTGCCAGCAGTCCGCGGACAGCATCCTACGAGCAGTACTTC
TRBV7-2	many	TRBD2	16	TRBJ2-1	CASSPSGTSVYNEQFF	TGTGCCAGCAGCCCATCCGGGACTAGCGTCTACAATGAGCAGTTCTTC
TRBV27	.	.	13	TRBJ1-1	CASSLGVGREAFF	TGTGCCAGCAGTTTAGGTGTAGGACGCGAAGCTTTCTTT
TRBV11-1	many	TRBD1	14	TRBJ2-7	CASSSTGNRNEQYF	TGTGCCAGCAGCTCGACAGGGAACAGAAACGAGCAGTACTTC
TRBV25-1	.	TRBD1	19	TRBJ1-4	CASSGLAPVTGRANEKLFF	TGTGCCAGCAGTGGATTGGCCCCCGTGACAGGGAGGGCTAATGAAAAACTGTTTTTT
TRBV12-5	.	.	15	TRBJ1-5	CASGPPGAGNQPQHF	TGTGCTAGTGGTCCCCCCGGGGCGGGGAATCAGCCCCAGCATTTT
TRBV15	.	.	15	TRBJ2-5	CATSRRDYIKETQYF	TGTGCCACCAGCAGAAGGGATTACATTAAAGAGACCCAGTACTTC